These 20 T cell receptor beta chains were all obtained from the same sample, sequenced in a study of cytomegalovirus exposure and HLA in healthy donors. Both 60 Vbeta primers and 13 Jbeta primers went into the PCR. Libraries were prepared by immunoSEQ multiplex PCR; TCRdb keeps only in-frame clonotypes and omits some of them. Found here are just over 150,000 clones, 60% to 80% of them singletons; the top ten hold just under 1%. Sequenced material: PBMCs. The source of these receptors is a woman aged 45 to 65 in good health and CMV-seropositive.

CDR3 in amino acids: CASSFSPLGRGSNSPLHF. Written as DNA, the CDR3 is TGCGCCAGCAGCTTCTCCCCCCTCGGCAGGGGTTCGAATTCACCCCTCCACTTT. The rearrangement joins TRBV5-1 to TRBJ1-6; D might be TRBD1 (6 bases). The length of the CDR3 is 18 residues. Germline CDR1 is SGHRS and CDR2 is YFSETQ. Trimming shortened V by 2 bases and J by 7 bases, and 22 bases separated the two germline ends.

The chain employs TRBV4-1 and TRBJ2-7; D is perhaps TRBD2 (6 bases). The CDR3 is 16 residues long. The V end was cut by 0 bases, the J end by 3 bases, with 15 bases between. The V gene's germline CDR1 is MGHRA and CDR2 YSYEKL. CDR3 sequence: CASSQDPGTSHYEQYF. Written as DNA, the CDR3 is TGCGCCAGCAGCCAAGACCCCGGGACTTCACACTACGAGCAGTACTTC.

CDR3 sequence reads: CASLDRGTEAFF. The CDR3 nucleotides are TGCGCCAGCCTAGACAGGGGCACTGAAGCTTTCTTT. The chain couples TRBV10-1 to TRBJ1-1; 8 bases fit TRBD1. The germline V gene has CDR1 WNHNN and CDR2 SYGVQD (reference sequence). The CDR3 is 12 amino acids. Unmatched junction bases numbered 3, after V lost 8 bases and J lost 4 bases.

The chain uses TRBV10-3 and TRBJ2-3; D possibly corresponds to TRBD1 (5 bases). Germline CDR1 is ENHRY and CDR2 is SYGVKD. There are 15 residues in the CDR3. V was trimmed by 3 bases and J by 0 bases, leaving 10 bases between them. The CDR3 region has the DNA TGTGCCATCAGTGAAGAGACAGCTAGCACAGATACGCAGTATTTT. Translating it yields CAISEETASTDTQYF.

The J gene is TRBJ2-1, the V gene TRBV9; TRBD2 might be the D (6 bases). Germline V gene sequence: CDR1 SGDLS, CDR2 YYNGEE. Trimming pared 0 bases from V and 13 bases from J, leaving 17 bases between. CDR3 length: 14 residues. This chain's CDR3 is CASSVGVEGTRQFF. DNA of the CDR3: TGTGCCAGCAGCGTAGGGGTGGAGGGGACCAGACAGTTCTTC.

This chain joins TRBV9 and TRBJ2-1; possibly TRBD2 for D (6 bases). The V and J ends lost 1 base and 0 bases respectively, with 11 bases between them. Germline-derived CDR1 and CDR2 are SGDLS and YYNGEE. This CDR3 spans 16 amino acids. CDR3 DNA: TGTGCCAGCAGCGTACTTGCGGGGAGCTCCTACAATGAGCAGTTCTTC. Translated: CASSVLAGSSYNEQFF.

The chain carries TRBV4-1 and TRBJ2-4; TRBD1 matches 8 bases. The CDR3 runs 19 residues. V dropped 3 bases and J dropped 1; count of bases not matched to a gene: 14. Germline V gene sequence: CDR1 MGHRA, CDR2 YSYEKL. The DNA for the CDR3 is TGCGCCAGCAGCCACCGCACTCCCTCGACAGGGGAGGCCAAAAACATTCAGTACTTC. Its translation is CASSHRTPSTGEAKNIQYF.

This chain connects TRBV6-1 to TRBJ1-5; D gene unclear. The CDR3 is 15 residues long. V lost 1 base, J lost 7 bases, and 14 bases lay in between. The V gene's germline CDR1 is MNHNS and CDR2 SASEGT. The CDR3 bases are TGTGCCAGCAGTGAAGGGACTCTTACGTGGCAGCCCCAGCATTTT. Its protein is CASSEGTLTWQPQHF.

The chain uses TRBV11-2 and TRBJ1-2, with a tentative D call TRBD1 (5 bases). Germline CDR1 and CDR2: SGHAT and FQNNGV. The CDR3 extends over 13 amino acids. V shed 5 bases and J shed 4 bases, with 11 bases lying between them. The CDR3, as DNA: TGTGCCAGCAGCCCGAGCGGGGGCTATGGCTACACCTTC. Protein sequence: CASSPSGGYGYTF.

This sequence joins TRBV18 and TRBJ2-5; 7 bases line up with TRBD1. The CDR3 consists of 14 residues. Germline V gene lookup returns CDR1 KGHSH and CDR2 LQKENI. The ends lost 5 bases at V and 3 bases at J; junction bases unmatched: 6. The CDR3 nucleotides are TGTGCCAGCTCATGGGACAGTTCCAAAGAGACCCAGTACTTC. This translates into CASSWDSSKETQYF.

The rearrangement joins TRBV19 to TRBJ2-7; TRBD1 might be the D (6 bases). Per germline, CDR1 LNHDA and CDR2 SQIVND (reference sequence). The V and J ends lost 4 bases and 0 bases respectively, with 13 bases between them. This CDR3 has 15 residues. The CDR3 region has the DNA TGTGCCAGTAGTAGATCCGGGACACCCTCCTACGAGCAGTACTTC. It encodes CASSRSGTPSYEQYF.

V is TRBV5-6 and J is TRBJ1-6, with 10 bases matching TRBD1. CDR1 is SGHDT, CDR2 YYEEEE, per germline. This CDR3 has 17 amino acids. With 5 bases clipped from V and 6 bases from J, the junction kept 11 bases outside the gene matches. This chain's CDR3 is CASRSGQGLGGNSPLHF. CDR3 in DNA: TGTGCCAGCAGATCGGGACAGGGGTTAGGAGGTAATTCACCCCTCCACTTT.

This chain uses TRBV18 with TRBJ2-7; 10 bases map to TRBD2. Germline V gives CDR1 KGHSH, CDR2 LQKENI. Trimming took 0 bases from V and 5 from J; bases not matched to a gene: 10. The CDR3 length is 17 residues. Here the CDR3 DNA reads TGTGCCAGCTCACCACCGATGAGCGGGAGGGCCGGGGACGAGCAGTACTTC. Encoded protein: CASSPPMSGRAGDEQYF.

There are a few counts of this clone. This chain connects TRBV5-1 to TRBJ2-1; TRBD2 might be the D (5 bases). Between the trimmed V and J ends, which lost 3 bases and 8 bases, there was a span of 24 bases. The CDR3 runs 17 residues. From germline, CDR1 is SGHRS and CDR2 YFSETQ. Here the CDR3 reads CASSSLTLGEKRDEQFF. As DNA, the CDR3 is TGCGCCAGCAGCTCCCTAACTTTGGGAGAAAAGAGGGATGAGCAGTTCTTC.

J is TRBJ1-2 and V is TRBV7-2, with a possible D match to TRBD1 (6 bases). Germline CDR1 and CDR2: SGHTA and FQGNSA. The germline V and J ends were trimmed by 0 bases and 4 bases, with 9 bases remaining between them. The CDR3 has 14 amino acids. CDR3 coding DNA: TGTGCCAGCAGCTTAGCAGCAGGGGCCTATGGCTACACCTTC. It is translated as CASSLAAGAYGYTF. Complete variable domain (other parts from reference TRBV7-2 and TRBJ1-2): GAGVSQSPSNKVTEKGKDVELRCDPISGHTALYWYRQSLGQGLEFLIYFQGNSAPDKSGLPSDRFSAERTGGSVSTLTIQRTQQEDSAVYLCASSLAAGAYGYTFGSGTRLTVV.

CDR3 in amino acids: CASSTRDTKNIQYF. The CDR3 DNA follows: TGTGCCAGCAGTACCCGGGACACTAAAAACATTCAGTACTTC. This chain links TRBV6-1 with TRBJ2-4; D might be TRBD1 (6 bases). Germline V gene sequence: CDR1 MNHNS, CDR2 SASEGT. With 5 bases removed from V and 4 bases from J, the gap between germline ends came to 12 bases. The CDR3 runs 14 residues.

This clone has a handful of counts. CDR3 residues: CASRGQFNQPQHF. The CDR3 DNA reads as TGTGCCAGCAGGGGACAGTTCAATCAGCCCCAGCATTTT. The chain links TRBV28 to TRBJ1-5; 7 bases line up with TRBD1. The germline V gene encodes CDR1 MDHEN and CDR2 SYDVKM. This CDR3 comprises 13 residues. J gave up 3 bases and V 6 bases, and 2 bases lay outside the gene matches.

The rearrangement joins TRBV28 to TRBJ1-1; 11 bases map to TRBD1. Germline V gene sequence: CDR1 MDHEN, CDR2 SYDVKM. This CDR3 spans 13 amino acids. Germline trimming cut 11 bases from V and 2 bases from J; bases unmatched to any gene: 4. CDR3 protein: CASRTGGNTEAFF. DNA of the CDR3: TGTGCCTCGCGGACAGGGGGCAACACTGAAGCTTTCTTT.

The rearrangement joins TRBV7-2 to TRBJ2-7, with 8 positions matching TRBD1. With V trimmed by 3 bases and J by 1 base, 5 bases remained unmatched. Germline assignment: CDR1 SGHTA and CDR2 FQGNSA. This CDR3 contains 15 residues. CDR3 DNA: TGTGCCAGCAGCTTCGCCGGGACAGGTTCCTACGAGCAGTACTTC. Residues: CASSFAGTGSYEQYF. Filled out from reference TRBV7-2 and TRBJ2-7, the complete variable domain reads GAGVSQSPSNKVTEKGKDVELRCDPISGHTALYWYRQSLGQGLEFLIYFQGNSAPDKSGLPSDRFSAERTGGSVSTLTIQRTQQEDSAVYLCASSFAGTGSYEQYFGPGTRLTVT.

This clone has more than one count but fewer than ten. In nucleotides, the CDR3 is TGTGCCAGCTGGGTAGGGAGAGTAAATCAGCCCCAGCATTTT. Translation gives CASWVGRVNQPQHF. The chain has TRBV2 and TRBJ1-5, with no clear D. The CDR3 runs 14 residues. Germline CDR1 and CDR2: SNHLY and FYNNEI. V lost 8 bases, J lost 4 bases, and 15 bases lay in between.